This entry is about one TCR beta chain. TCRdb re-called the RT-PCR reads with MiXCR, one entry per CDR3 protein. Seen here are 650,000 to 800,000 distinct CDR3 sequences, 14% observed once, and the top ten hold 3.6%. Germline CDR1 MNHEY, CDR2 SVGAGI. The CDR3 runs 15 residues. V dropped 9 bases and J dropped 5; count of bases not matched to a gene: 12. The clonotype was recovered from a female donor in good health, serving as a healthy control. Sequenced input: memory CD4+ T cells from blood. V is TRBV6-5 and J is TRBJ1-2; 10 nucleotides agree with TRBD1. The CDR3 here is CASRQRDRGPYGYTF. In DNA form, the CDR3 reads TGTGCCAGTAGGCAAAGGGACAGGGGCCCTTATGGCTACACCTTC.